The 27 T cell receptor beta chains reported below all come from one sample, sequenced in a study of blood T cells in healthy people across ages. Sample-barcoded 5' priming and a J-beta primer mix drove a second PCR of 7 to 11 cycles. One entry per CDR3 protein, called by TCRdb with MiXCR from the 5' RACE reads. The table records under 1,000,000 distinct CDR3 sequences, roughly 46% of them present only once. What was sequenced was blood. The receptor set was obtained from a man aged 80 or over in good health.

This clonotype has at least ten counts. The CDR3 loop is CASSYSLKGSGGYTF. CDR3 coding DNA: TGTGCCAGCAGTTACTCGCTCAAAGGATCGGGTGGCTACACCTTC. The chain joins TRBV6-2 or TRBV6-3 to TRBJ1-2; D is unresolved. Germline assignment: CDR1 MNHEY and CDR2 SVGEGT. The ends were cut back, 0 bases at V and 7 bases at J, with 15 bases in the middle. The length of the CDR3 is 15 residues.

The chain employs TRBV5-1 and TRBJ1-1; D is undetermined. Germline CDR1 and CDR2: SGHRS and YFSETQ. The CDR3 extends over 13 amino acids. Trimming removed 4 bases at V and 2 bases at J, with 9 bases between. The CDR3 protein is CASSKEANTEAFF. DNA for the CDR3: TGCGCCAGCAGCAAGGAAGCAAACACTGAAGCTTTCTTT.

V and J are TRBV10-3 and TRBJ2-3; 7 bases map to TRBD2. The CDR3 has 13 amino acids. The germline gives CDR1 ENHRY, CDR2 SYGVKD. V gave up 2 bases and J gave up 5 bases; unmatched junction bases: 1. CDR3 in DNA: TGTGCCATCAGTGAGGGGGAGGGAGATACGCAGTATTTT. Its protein product is CAISEGEGDTQYF.

The chain is built from TRBV6-5 and TRBJ1-2; tentative D call: TRBD1 (5 bases). From germline, CDR1 is MNHEY and CDR2 SVGAGI. The CDR3 length is 14 residues. Trimming cost V 0 bases and J 6 bases, with 11 bases left between them. The CDR3 DNA is TGTGCCAGCAGTTACTCGTGGGACGGACATGGCTACACCTTC. It is translated as CASSYSWDGHGYTF.

This clonotype was found a few times. The chain has TRBV7-2 and TRBJ2-1, with TRBD2 identical over 9 bases. The V gene end was trimmed by 1 base and the J gene end by 7 bases; junction bases not matched to a gene: 8. Germline V gene lookup returns CDR1 SGHTA and CDR2 FQGNSA. The CDR3 consists of 16 residues. The CDR3 here is CASSLERGSGRNEQFF. CDR3 coding DNA: TGTGCCAGCAGCTTAGAGAGGGGTAGCGGGAGAAATGAGCAGTTCTTC.

This clonotype was seen a handful of times. The CDR3 sequence: CASESDRDSWFQPQHF. DNA of the CDR3: TGTGCCAGCGAATCAGATCGGGACAGTTGGTTCCAGCCCCAGCATTTT. The chain recombines TRBV5-5 with TRBJ1-5; 7 bases map to TRBD1. The germline gives CDR1 SGHKS, CDR2 YYEKEE (reference sequence). The CDR3 totals 16 residues. J lost 7 bases, V lost 7 bases, and 17 bases had no gene match. The whole variable domain, filled in from reference TRBV5-5 and TRBJ1-5, reads DAGVTQSPTHLIKTRGQQVTLRCSPISGHKSVSWYQQVLGQGPQFIFQYYEKEERGRGNFPDRFSARQFPNYSSELNVNALLLGDSALYLCASESDRDSWFQPQHFGDGTRLSIL.

As concerns this clonotype: A much larger clone differs from this one at a single base, so this may be a read error. The chain is built from TRBV7-2 and TRBJ2-2; D gene ambiguous. V gave up 5 bases and J gave up 7 bases, with 11 bases separating them. Germline V gene sequence: CDR1 SGHTA, CDR2 FQGNSA. This CDR3 is 13 amino acids long. The CDR3 here is CASSRPGIGELFF. The CDR3 DNA sequence: TGTGCCAGCAGCCGCCCAGGCATCGGGGAGCTGTTTTTT.

On this clonotype itself: This sequence may be a read error, since a much larger clone differs from it by one base. The chain combines TRBV7-9 with TRBJ2-5; TRBD1 matches 9 bases. CDR1 and CDR2 from the germline V gene are SEHNR and FQNEAQ (reference sequence). The CDR3 consists of 12 residues. Written as DNA, the CDR3 is TGTGTCAGCAGCCCATCGGGACAGGGCTTGTACTTC. This encodes CVSSPSGQGLYF.

Here the CDR3 reads CASSVGWRDPYEQYF. The CDR3 DNA reads TGTGCCAGCAGCGTAGGCTGGCGGGACCCCTACGAGCAGTACTTC. The rearrangement links TRBV9 to TRBJ2-4, with a tentative D call TRBD2 (6 bases). The J call may be wrong; the DNA end is better matched by TRBJ2-7. This CDR3 comprises 15 residues. Looked up from germline, CDR1 is SGDLS and CDR2 is YYNGEE.

The CDR3 DNA follows: TGTGCCACCAGCAGGAACTTCGGGACAGGGAGCGACGAGCAGTACTTC. It is translated as CATSRNFGTGSDEQYF. The chain couples TRBV15 to TRBJ2-7; 9 nucleotides match TRBD1. The CDR3 totals 16 residues. CDR1 is LNHNV and CDR2 is YYDKDF in the germline V gene (reference sequence). The V segment lost 3 bases and the J segment 5 bases; nucleotides outside the gene matches: 11.

In this sample, this clonotype turned up a few times. This sequence joins TRBV10-3 and TRBJ1-1, with D possibly being TRBD1 (5 bases). Germline V gene sequence: CDR1 ENHRY, CDR2 SYGVKD. This CDR3 contains 14 residues. V shed 2 bases and J shed 3 bases, with 10 bases lying between them. This chain's CDR3 is CAISEAGSHTEAFF. For the CDR3, the DNA is TGTGCCATCAGTGAGGCAGGGTCCCACACTGAAGCTTTCTTT.

V usage is TRBV29-1 and J usage is TRBJ2-5; TRBD2 matches at 12 bases. Per the germline V gene, CDR1 is SQVTM and CDR2 is ANQGSEA. CDR3 length: 15 residues. Trimming cost V 6 bases and J 5 bases; bases outside gene matches: 10. This CDR3 is CSVRVTSGRIETQYF. The DNA of the CDR3 is TGCAGCGTAAGAGTAACTAGCGGGAGGATTGAGACCCAGTACTTC. Complete variable domain (other parts from reference TRBV29-1 and TRBJ2-5): SAVISQKPSRDICQRGTSLTIQCQVDSQVTMMFWYRQQPGQSLTLIATANQGSEATYESGFVIDKFPISRPNLTFSTLTVSNMSPEDSSIYLCSVRVTSGRIETQYFGPGTRLLVL.

The chain couples TRBV27 to TRBJ2-1, with D perhaps TRBD1 (7 bases). Germline values: CDR1 MNHEY, CDR2 SMNVEV (reference sequence). The CDR3 extends over 12 amino acids. This CDR3 reads CGAGQNYNEQFF. CDR3 coding DNA: TGTGGGGCGGGACAGAATTACAATGAGCAGTTCTTC.

This clonotype appeared a single time. CDR3 in amino acids: CASPPPTDYNEQFF. Here the CDR3 DNA reads TGTGCCAGCCCTCCACCGACAGATTACAATGAGCAGTTCTTC. J is TRBJ2-1 and V is TRBV18; a possible D gene is TRBD1 (5 bases). Germline CDR1 KGHSH, CDR2 LQKENI. The CDR3 consists of 14 residues. V lost 8 bases to trimming and J lost 4 bases, with 15 bases between them.

The gene calls are TRBV28 and TRBJ2-7; 8 nucleotides line up with TRBD2. V lost 6 bases and J lost 2; bases outside the gene matches: 6. Germline CDR1 and CDR2: MDHEN and SYDVKM. This CDR3 has 14 residues. The DNA of the CDR3 is TGTGCCAGCAGCCGACTAGCGCAGACCTACGAGCAGTACTTC. This encodes CASSRLAQTYEQYF.

This clonotype was counted once. One junction end disagrees with the germline gene, perhaps due to a read error. The chain couples TRBV20-1 to TRBJ2-3, with D maybe TRBD1 (5 bases). This CDR3 has 15 amino acids. Germline assignment: CDR1 DFQATT and CDR2 SNEGSKA (reference sequence). In DNA form, the CDR3 reads TGCAGTGCTAGAGGTCTGCGAGTCGTAACAGGTACGCAGTATTTT. Amino acid sequence: CSARGLRVVTGTQYF.

In its sample, this clonotype was seen a few times. The J gene is TRBJ2-1, the V gene TRBV12-3 or TRBV12-4; D gene uncertain. This CDR3 is built from 12 residues. Between the trimmed V and J ends, which lost 5 bases and 7 bases, there was a span of 9 bases. The CDR3 reads CASSRRVNEQFF. The CDR3 bases are TGTGCCAGCAGTCGACGGGTAAATGAGCAGTTCTTC.

This clonotype was counted only a few times. The rearrangement joins TRBV21-1 to TRBJ2-5; TRBD1, the table's D call, lacks a check against the DNA. TRBV21-1 is a known pseudogene. The CDR3 loop spans 15 amino acids. The chain's CDR3 is CASSILQGDQETQYF. The CDR3 DNA reads TGTGCCAGCAGCATCCTACAGGGTGATCAAGAGACCCAGTACTTC.

Many counts were recorded for this clonotype. The J gene is TRBJ2-7, the V gene TRBV2; D gene ambiguous. CDR1 and CDR2 (germline): SNHLY, FYNNEI. This CDR3 has 11 amino acids. Trimming took off 9 bases at V and 4 bases at J, with 10 bases between the two ends. CDR3 sequence (DNA): TGTGCCAGGTCGGCCGGATACGAGCAGTACTTC. Protein sequence: CARSAGYEQYF. Full variable domain (rest looked up from reference TRBV2 and TRBJ2-7): EPEVTQTPSHQVTQMGQEVILRCVPISNHLYFYWYRQILGQKVEFLVSFYNNEISEKSEIFDDQFSVERPDGSNFTLKIRSTKLEDSAMYFCARSAGYEQYFGPGTRLTVT.

The chain is built from TRBV12-3 or TRBV12-4 and TRBJ2-2; D uncertain. Trimming shortened V by 5 bases and J by 3 bases, and 4 bases separated the two germline ends. The CDR3 covers 12 residues. The CDR3 DNA reads TGTGCCAGCAGTCTGCACACCGGGGAGCTGTTTTTT. This codes for CASSLHTGELFF.

This clonotype was observed at least ten times. The V gene is TRBV27, the J gene TRBJ2-7; D unresolved. The CDR3 is made up of 13 amino acids. Trimming left V 5 bases short and J 7 bases short, with 15 bases between. Germline loops: CDR1 MNHEY, CDR2 SMNVEV (reference sequence). The CDR3 DNA reads TGTGCCAGCAGTCCGGTCGGTGGAGCTGAGCAGTACTTC. It encodes CASSPVGGAEQYF.

This chain joins TRBV12-3 or TRBV12-4 and TRBJ2-1; 10 positions match TRBD1. There are 15 residues in the CDR3. Germline trimming cut 4 bases from V and 7 bases from J; bases unmatched to any gene: 7. As DNA, the CDR3 is TGTGCCAGCAGTTCAGACAGGGGGCTGGGAAATGAGCAGTTCTTC. Amino acid sequence: CASSSDRGLGNEQFF.

The table lists this clonotype with a few counts. This chain joins TRBV28 and TRBJ2-1; D call uncertain. This CDR3 spans 13 amino acids. The V and J ends lost 2 bases and 8 bases respectively, with 10 bases between them. From germline, CDR1 is MDHEN and CDR2 SYDVKM. Here the CDR3 reads CASSLVSVDEQFF. CDR3 bases: TGTGCCAGCAGTTTAGTTAGTGTGGATGAGCAGTTCTTC.

V and J are TRBV7-2 and TRBJ2-5, with TRBD2 matching over 14 bases. J gave up 2 bases and V 5 bases, and 7 bases lay outside the gene matches. The germline CDR1 and CDR2 sequences are SGHTA and FQGNSA. The length of the CDR3 is 17 residues. In DNA form, the CDR3 reads TGTGCCAGCAGCCTGGGACTAGCGGGAGTCAGACAAGAGACCCAGTACTTC. Translating gives CASSLGLAGVRQETQYF.

This chain uses TRBV12-3 or TRBV12-4 with TRBJ2-7, with 7 bases matching TRBD2. V lost 6 bases, J lost 3 bases, and 8 bases stayed unmatched. CDR3 length: 14 amino acids. As DNA, the CDR3 is TGTGCCAGCAGCCCCGTGGGCGGGAGCTACGAGCAGTACTTC. Protein: CASSPVGGSYEQYF.

The J gene is TRBJ2-5, the V gene TRBV29-1, with 15 bases lining up with TRBD2. CDR3 size: 16 residues. Trimming took 1 base from V and 5 from J; bases not matched to a gene: 5. CDR1 is SQVTM, CDR2 ANQGSEA, per germline. This chain's CDR3 is CSVEGTSGGVGETQYF. In DNA, the CDR3 is TGCAGCGTTGAAGGGACTAGCGGGGGGGTCGGGGAGACCCAGTACTTC.

V usage is TRBV6-4 and J usage is TRBJ1-5, with a possible D match to TRBD1 (6 bases). Germline values: CDR1 MRHNA, CDR2 SNTAGT. V was clipped by 2 bases and J by 4 bases, with 9 bases between them. CDR3 length: 14 amino acids. The CDR3 region is CASSDGGPNQPQHF. The DNA of the CDR3 is TGTGCCAGCAGTGACGGGGGGCCAAATCAGCCCCAGCATTTT.